Following are 18 T cell receptor beta chains from one sample sequenced in a study of radiation and T cells in renal cell carcinoma. Time point of the sample: baseline pretreatment blood. Treatment meaning: 15 Gy SBRT to primary tumor, nephrectomy 4 weeks later. Repertoires were generated with immunoSEQ multiplex PCR, while TCRdb's copy carries only in-frame clones and drops some. Seen here are about 150,000 clones, approximately 90% observed once, and the top ten hold 3.5% to 5%. The sequencing here drew on blood, taken from a patient whose treatment included radiotherapy and nephrectomy. The receptor set was obtained from a woman in her seventies with renal cell carcinoma.

Comment on this clone: The junction differs from germline at one of its ends, possibly a read error. The genes are TRBV4-2 and TRBJ2-5; D may match TRBD1 or TRBD2 (6 bases each). Germline assignment: CDR1 LGHNA and CDR2 YNFKEQ. This CDR3 has 14 amino acids. The CDR3 bases are TGTGCCAGCAGCCAAGGGGGGGCAATAGAGATCCAGTACTTC. Protein product: CASSQGGAIEIQYF.

The rearrangement uses TRBV27 and TRBJ1-5, with unresolved D. Germline CDR1 MNHEY, CDR2 SMNVEV (reference sequence). This CDR3 is 16 amino acids long. Trimming removed 8 bases at V and 1 base at J, with 18 bases between. The CDR3 protein is CASGEGIGGSNQPQHF. CDR3 DNA sequence: TGTGCCAGCGGGGAGGGTATAGGTGGAAGCAATCAGCCCCAGCATTTT.

Only one count was recorded for this clone. The chain carries TRBV6-6 and TRBJ1-1, with unresolved D. The V and J ends lost 7 bases and 0 bases respectively, with 15 bases between them. This CDR3 contains 15 residues. The germline V gene encodes CDR1 MNHNY and CDR2 SVGAGI (reference sequence). CDR3 loop: CASTPSGSMNTEAFF. CDR3 coding DNA: TGTGCCAGCACACCGTCGGGGTCTATGAACACTGAAGCTTTCTTT.

J is TRBJ1-1 and V is TRBV9; tentatively, D is TRBD1 (6 bases). The CDR3 is made up of 14 amino acids. Between the trimmed V and J ends, which lost 3 bases and 2 bases, there was a span of 11 bases. Germline-derived CDR1 and CDR2 are SGDLS and YYNGEE. The CDR3 DNA sequence: TGTGCCAGCAGCGCCTCAGGGGCCAACACTGAAGCTTTCTTT. This gives the protein CASSASGANTEAFF.

On this clone: Different DNA sequences within this sample yield the same CDR3. J is TRBJ2-3 and V is TRBV7-2; D not certain. V lost 2 bases to trimming and J lost 3 bases, with 0 bases between them. CDR1 SGHTA and CDR2 FQGNSA come from the germline V gene. The CDR3 length is 11 residues. This CDR3 reads CASSLTDTQYF. DNA for the CDR3: TGTGCCAGCAGCTTAACAGATACGCAGTATTTT.

The J gene is TRBJ2-3, the V gene TRBV7-6; 14 nucleotides align to TRBD2. The CDR3 is made up of 18 amino acids. The V segment lost 3 bases and the J segment 2 bases; nucleotides outside the gene matches: 7. Germline-derived CDR1 and CDR2 are SGHVS and FNYEAQ. DNA of the CDR3: TGTGCCAGCAGCTTGGGACTAGCGGGGGCCTTACACACAGATACGCAGTATTTT. The encoded protein is CASSLGLAGALHTDTQYF.

This CDR3 reads CASSTSGGKETQYF. In nucleotides, the CDR3 is TGTGCCAGTAGTACTAGCGGGGGTAAAGAGACCCAGTACTTC. The J gene is TRBJ2-5, the V gene TRBV19; TRBD2 matches at 10 bases. This CDR3 region has 14 residues. Per the germline V gene, CDR1 is LNHDA and CDR2 is SQIVND (reference sequence). Trimming removed 4 bases from V and 3 bases from J; junction bases left unmatched: 2.

The chain uses TRBV4-3 and TRBJ2-5; 10 nucleotides match TRBD2. The end of the DNA aligns better with TRBJ2-7, so the J call may be wrong. The CDR3 contains 14 residues. Germline assignment: CDR1 LGHNA and CDR2 YSLEER. The CDR3 here is CASSQGSGGDEQYF. The CDR3 DNA reads TGCGCCAGCAGCCAAGGAAGCGGGGGGGACGAGCAGTACTTC.

This clone has just one count. V is TRBV7-9 and J is TRBJ2-3; 12 bases are a match to TRBD2. Germline lookup yields CDR1 SEHNR and CDR2 FQNEAQ (reference sequence). Germline trimming cut 6 bases from V and 6 bases from J; bases unmatched to any gene: 10. The CDR3 has 16 amino acids. The CDR3 sequence is CASSLFLAGGSDTQYF. The CDR3 nucleotides read TGTGCCAGCAGTCTTTTCCTAGCGGGGGGGTCCGATACGCAGTATTTT.

The V gene is TRBV2, the J gene TRBJ1-4; D is ambiguous. CDR1 SNHLY and CDR2 FYNNEI come from the germline V gene. Trimming removed 8 bases from V and 8 bases from J, with 21 bases in between. There are 15 residues in the CDR3. The CDR3 coding sequence is TGTGCCAGCGCTTCCGGACGGTCCTTTAGCGAAAAACTGTTTTTT. It encodes CASASGRSFSEKLFF.

This chain connects TRBV27 to TRBJ2-7; perhaps TRBD2 as D (5 bases). V was shortened by 5 bases and J by 2 bases, with 19 bases between the two germline ends. CDR3 length: 16 residues. Germline V gene data show CDR1 as MNHEY and CDR2 as SMNVEV (reference sequence). CDR3 coding DNA: TGTGCCAGCAGTCCACTCCCTAGCTTCTTCACCTACGAGCAGTACTTC. This encodes CASSPLPSFFTYEQYF.

Only a few counts were recorded for this clone. The CDR3: CASSFVRNQPQHF. The CDR3 DNA follows: TGTGCCAGTAGTTTCGTCCGGAATCAGCCCCAGCATTTT. The V gene is TRBV19, the J gene TRBJ1-5; D not certain. V was cut by 5 bases and J by 4 bases, with 9 bases left in between. The V gene's germline CDR1 is LNHDA and CDR2 SQIVND (reference sequence). This CDR3 is 13 amino acids long.

The chain has TRBV29-1 and TRBJ1-1; the D is unclear. The germline CDR1 and CDR2 sequences are SQVTM and ANQGSEA. V lost 4 bases to trimming and J lost 2 bases, with 5 bases between them. The CDR3 has 11 amino acids. The CDR3 spells CSVARNTEAFF. CDR3 bases: TGCAGCGTTGCAAGAAACACTGAAGCTTTCTTT.

V and J are TRBV5-1 and TRBJ2-3; tentatively, D is TRBD2 (6 bases). This CDR3 is 15 amino acids long. V was trimmed by 0 bases and J by 1 base, leaving 9 bases between them. Germline loops: CDR1 SGHRS, CDR2 YFSETQ. CDR3 protein: CASSLAGVGTDTQYF. In DNA, the CDR3 is TGCGCCAGCAGCTTGGCGGGGGTGGGCACAGATACGCAGTATTTT. Filled out from reference TRBV5-1 and TRBJ2-3, the complete variable domain reads KAGVTQTPRYLIKTRGQQVTLSCSPISGHRSVSWYQQTPGQGLQFLFEYFSETQRNKGNFPGRFSGRQFSNSRSEMNVSTLELGDSALYLCASSLAGVGTDTQYFGPGTRLTVL.

This clone was found once. The rearrangement joins TRBV19 to TRBJ2-3, with D perhaps assigned TRBD1 or TRBD2 (5 bases each). V gave up 1 base and J gave up 5 bases, with 19 bases separating them. The CDR3 has 17 residues. Germline lookup yields CDR1 LNHDA and CDR2 SQIVND (reference sequence). For the CDR3, the DNA is TGTGCCAGTAGTATAGGCGCCCTCGGGGCTCAGGGAGATACGCAGTATTTT. Its protein product is CASSIGALGAQGDTQYF.

This clone has a handful of counts. The CDR3 loop is CASSRGGTQYF. The CDR3 coding sequence is TGTGCCAGCAGCCGAGGGGGTACGCAGTATTTT. The chain couples TRBV7-2 to TRBJ2-3, with D possibly TRBD1 on 6 matching bases. Trimming shortened V by 5 bases and J by 8 bases, and 8 bases separated the two germline ends. CDR1 is SGHTA, CDR2 FQGNSA, per germline. The CDR3 is 11 residues long.

This clone has only a few counts. V is TRBV5-4 and J is TRBJ2-1; 9 bases are shared with TRBD2. The trim removed 5 bases at V and 4 bases at J, leaving 7 bases unmatched. The germline V gene has CDR1 SGHNT and CDR2 YYREEE (reference sequence). CDR3 length: 15 residues. The CDR3 sequence: CASRYLAGRYNEQFF. The CDR3 nucleotides read TGTGCCAGCAGGTATCTAGCGGGGCGATACAATGAGCAGTTCTTC.

This clone appeared a few times. The chain has TRBV29-1 and TRBJ1-1; D might be TRBD1 (6 bases). V lost 1 base to trimming and J lost 6 bases, with 12 bases between them. From germline, CDR1 is SQVTM and CDR2 ANQGSEA. CDR3 length equals 13 residues. The DNA of the CDR3 is TGCAGCGTTGAAGTAACCCCAGGGGCTGAAGCTTTCTTT. Amino acids: CSVEVTPGAEAFF. Full variable domain (outside the CDR3, taken from reference TRBV29-1 and TRBJ1-1): SAVISQKPSRDICQRGTSLTIQCQVDSQVTMMFWYRQQPGQSLTLIATANQGSEATYESGFVIDKFPISRPNLTFSTLTVSNMSPEDSSIYLCSVEVTPGAEAFFGQGTRLTVV.